The present TCR beta chain was sequenced within a study of control samples from healthy donors and cancer patients. This CDR3 has 13 amino acids. Germline V gene lookup returns CDR1 SSHAT and CDR2 FNYEAQ (reference sequence). This clone appeared a few times. The junction differs from germline at one of its ends, possibly a read error. Some clones are missing from TCRdb's copy, which holds only in-frame ones; the method was immunoSEQ multiplex PCR. The table has 90,000 to 100,000 clones, 70% to 80% seen once. This chain joins TRBV7-7 and TRBJ2-1, with TRBD2 matching over 9 bases. The sequenced sample was blood. This clonotype was sampled from a young woman in good health. The CDR3 coding sequence is TGTGCTAGCAGCTCGCTAGCGGGGAATGAGCAGTTCTTC. Protein product: CASSSLAGNEQFF.